The 23 T cell receptor beta chains in this list originate from one sample, sequenced in a study of shared clonotypes between healthy human individuals. Method: immunoSEQ multiplex PCR; TCRdb's copy keeps in-frame clones and lacks some. This sample yields under 2,500,000 clones, of which almost 96% are seen a single time; 0.1% to 0.15% belongs to the top ten. What was sequenced was naive CD4+ T cells sorted from blood. Sample subset: CD45RA+ positively selected. These TCRs come from a man aged 18 to 30 in good health.

CDR3 amino acids: CAISELGQGALSGELFF. CDR3 in DNA: TGTGCCATCAGTGAACTCGGACAGGGGGCTTTATCCGGGGAGCTGTTTTTT. The chain employs TRBV10-3 and TRBJ2-2; TRBD1 matches 11 bases. The CDR3 is 17 residues long. The V gene end was trimmed by 3 bases and the J gene end by 6 bases; junction bases not matched to a gene: 9. The V gene's germline CDR1 is ENHRY and CDR2 SYGVKD.

The chain carries TRBV6-6 and TRBJ1-3; TRBD1 aligns across 7 bases. After removal of 4 bases from V and 2 bases from J, the junction contained 2 bases not matched to a gene. Germline V gives CDR1 MNHNY, CDR2 SVGAGI (reference sequence). The CDR3 is 14 amino acids. The CDR3 DNA sequence: TGTGCCAGCAGTTCTCAGGGGGCTGGAAACACCATATATTTT. This encodes CASSSQGAGNTIYF.

This clone was counted once. The rearrangement links TRBV28 to TRBJ2-3, with D possibly matching TRBD2 (6 bases). The CDR3 totals 16 residues. CDR1 and CDR2 from the germline V gene are MDHEN and SYDVKM. The V end was cut by 4 bases, the J end by 0 bases, with 14 bases between. The DNA for the CDR3 is TGTGCCAGCAGTTCGCCCGGGACTGGAAGCACAGATACGCAGTATTTT. Its protein is CASSSPGTGSTDTQYF.

This clone came up once. The V call is TRBV19, the J call TRBJ2-2; D is undetermined. Trimming cost V 5 bases and J 5 bases, with 12 bases left between them. The CDR3 loop spans 14 amino acids. Germline V gene sequence: CDR1 LNHDA, CDR2 SQIVND (reference sequence). The CDR3, as DNA: TGTGCCAGTAGTTACCTAGGGAAAACCGGGGAGCTGTTTTTT. Amino acid sequence: CASSYLGKTGELFF.

The chain joins TRBV6-5 to TRBJ2-4, with TRBD1 identical over 8 bases. The CDR3 spans 15 residues. The germline V gene has CDR1 MNHEY and CDR2 SVGAGI. V lost 5 bases to trimming and J lost 9 bases; unmatched junction nucleotides: 12. The CDR3 protein is CASSPQGAGKGIQYF. CDR3 DNA sequence: TGTGCCAGCAGTCCCCAGGGGGCGGGGAAGGGCATTCAGTACTTC.

The J gene is TRBJ2-1, the V gene TRBV6-5, with 7 positions matching TRBD1. V gave up 4 bases and J gave up 8 bases; unmatched junction bases: 5. Germline loops: CDR1 MNHEY, CDR2 SVGAGI. The CDR3 runs to 13 residues. The CDR3 coding sequence is TGTGCCAGCAGTTGGGACAGTGACTATGAGCAGTTCTTC. This codes for CASSWDSDYEQFF.

This rearrangement joins TRBV19 to TRBJ2-7, with TRBD1 matching over 9 bases. The ends lost 7 bases at V and 0 bases at J; junction bases unmatched: 10. The CDR3 spans 16 residues. Germline V lookup: CDR1 LNHDA, CDR2 SQIVND (reference sequence). CDR3 residues: CASTASDRGSSYEQYF. As DNA, the CDR3 is TGTGCCAGTACGGCGTCGGACAGGGGAAGCTCCTACGAGCAGTACTTC.

This sequence joins TRBV4-1 and TRBJ2-5; 9 bases are a match to TRBD2. The CDR3 covers 18 residues. J lost 5 bases, V lost 1 base, and 14 bases had no gene match. Germline V lookup: CDR1 MGHRA, CDR2 YSYEKL. The CDR3 sequence is CASSQGLLAGGQGETQYF. The CDR3 DNA reads as TGCGCCAGCAGCCAAGGTCTTCTGGCGGGAGGGCAAGGGGAGACCCAGTACTTC.

This clone has a single count. The gene calls are TRBV5-1 and TRBJ2-7; D is undetermined. With 2 bases removed from V and 3 bases from J, the gap between germline ends came to 18 bases. Germline CDR1 and CDR2: SGHRS and YFSETQ. The CDR3 extends over 16 amino acids. The CDR3 nucleotides are TGCGCCAGCAGCTTATTTCTAGGTCCACCCCTCTACGAGCAGTACTTC. Translating gives CASSLFLGPPLYEQYF.

This chain uses TRBV30 with TRBJ2-2; no clear D. This CDR3 comprises 12 residues. Trimming stripped 4 bases from V and 0 bases from J, with 3 bases between. Germline V gene sequence: CDR1 GTSNPN, CDR2 SVGIG (reference sequence). CDR3 DNA sequence: TGTGCCTGGACTACGAACACCGGGGAGCTGTTTTTT. It translates to CAWTTNTGELFF.

V gene TRBV7-9 combines with J gene TRBJ1-6; a weak D match, TRBD1 (6 bases). This CDR3 has 16 amino acids. The ends were cut back, 4 bases at V and 7 bases at J, with 17 bases in the middle. CDR1 is SEHNR, CDR2 FQNEAQ, per germline (reference sequence). CDR3 nucleotide sequence: TGTGCCAGCAGCTCGAATATACAGGGTCCGAATTCACCCCTCCACTTT. Translated, it gives CASSSNIQGPNSPLHF.

Worth noting for this clone: Other DNA sequences of this sample code for an identical CDR3. The V call is TRBV7-9, the J call TRBJ1-2; no definite D call. Trimming shortened V by 4 bases and J by 7 bases, and 7 bases separated the two germline ends. Germline CDR1 and CDR2: SEHNR and FQNEAQ (reference sequence). This CDR3 contains 11 residues. The CDR3 nucleotides read TGTGCCAGCAGCTCAGTAGGTGGCTACACCTTC. Its protein product is CASSSVGGYTF.

The genes are TRBV4-1 and TRBJ2-1; TRBD2 agrees at 7 bases. V shed 1 base and J 7 bases; nucleotides not matched to a gene: 7. The germline gives CDR1 MGHRA, CDR2 YSYEKL. This CDR3 region has 15 residues. For the CDR3, the DNA is TGCGCCAGCAGCCAAGTAATCCTTAGCGGGAATGAGCAGTTCTTC. Translation: CASSQVILSGNEQFF.

V gene TRBV28 combines with J gene TRBJ2-7; maybe TRBD2 (5 bases). CDR3 size: 15 residues. Trimming removed 7 bases at V and 3 bases at J, with 19 bases between. Germline V gene lookup returns CDR1 MDHEN and CDR2 SYDVKM. The CDR3 DNA is TGTGCCAGCACCCCCTCGGAGAGGGCACACTACGAGCAGTACTTC. This translates into CASTPSERAHYEQYF. The variable domain in full, completed from reference TRBV28 and TRBJ2-7, reads DVKVTQSSRYLVKRTGEKVFLECVQDMDHENMFWYRQDPGLGLRLIYFSYDVKMKEKGDIPEGYSVSREKKERFSLILESASTNQTSMYLCASTPSERAHYEQYFGPGTRLTVT.

CDR3 nucleotide sequence: TGTGCCAGCAGCTTATTTAGCGGGAGCGGCACAGATACGCAGTATTTT. Its protein is CASSLFSGSGTDTQYF. The rearrangement joins TRBV7-2 to TRBJ2-3, with TRBD2 matching 9 bases. Per germline, CDR1 SGHTA and CDR2 FQGNSA. The CDR3 has 16 amino acids. V lost 2 bases and J lost 1; bases outside the gene matches: 4.

In this sample, this clone turned up once. The sample has other DNA sequences that encode this CDR3 too. V is TRBV2 and J is TRBJ2-7, with 8 bases lining up with TRBD2. The CDR3 loop spans 12 amino acids. Germline V lookup: CDR1 SNHLY, CDR2 FYNNEI. The trim removed 6 bases at V and 3 bases at J, leaving 1 base unmatched. CDR3 region: CASSGTSYEQYF. CDR3 in DNA: TGTGCCAGCAGCGGGACTAGCTACGAGCAGTACTTC.

The J gene is TRBJ2-1, the V gene TRBV28; 8 bases match TRBD1. After removal of 4 bases from V and 5 bases from J, the junction contained 10 bases not matched to a gene. The CDR3 sequence is 16 residues long. Germline V gene lookup returns CDR1 MDHEN and CDR2 SYDVKM. The CDR3: CASSSAGGQMNNEQFF. CDR3 DNA: TGTGCCAGCAGTTCCGCAGGGGGCCAGATGAACAATGAGCAGTTCTTC.

The chain has TRBV30 and TRBJ1-1; perhaps TRBD1 as D (5 bases). The CDR3 length is 12 residues. Germline CDR1 and CDR2: GTSNPN and SVGIG (reference sequence). The ends were cut back, 0 bases at V and 6 bases at J, with 8 bases in the middle. CDR3 sequence (DNA): TGTGCCTGGAGTGTATTGACAGCTGAAGCTTTCTTT. This sequence encodes CAWSVLTAEAFF.

Regarding this clone: A much bigger clone sits one base away, suggesting this may be a read error. This CDR3 is also generated by other DNA sequences in the sample. The V call is TRBV30, the J call TRBJ1-1, with D unresolved. Germline loops: CDR1 GTSNPN, CDR2 SVGIG (reference sequence). The CDR3 loop spans 13 amino acids. V dropped 0 bases and J dropped 0 bases, with 5 bases sitting between them. DNA of the CDR3: TGTGCCTGGAGTGTTCAGGTGAACACTGAAGCTTTCTTT. Translated: CAWSVQVNTEAFF.

The chain employs TRBV15 and TRBJ1-5, with D uncertain. V lost 0 bases and J lost 1, with 4 bases in between. In germline, CDR1 is LNHNV, CDR2 YYDKDF (reference sequence). CDR3 length equals 14 residues. The CDR3 sequence: CATSREASNQPQHF. The CDR3 DNA reads TGTGCCACCAGCAGAGAGGCGAGCAATCAGCCCCAGCATTTT.

The V and J genes are TRBV19 and TRBJ2-1; 7 bases are shared with TRBD1. After removal of 1 base from V and 6 bases from J, the junction contained 12 bases not matched to a gene. The germline V gene has CDR1 LNHDA and CDR2 SQIVND (reference sequence). This CDR3 has 17 amino acids. CDR3 residues: CASSIGPHRGEGNEQFF. CDR3 DNA sequence: TGTGCCAGTAGTATAGGTCCCCACAGGGGAGAGGGCAATGAGCAGTTCTTC.

V gene TRBV5-1 combines with J gene TRBJ2-2; no firm D call. The V end lost 0 bases, the J end lost 0 bases, and 9 bases lay between the germline ends. Germline values: CDR1 SGHRS, CDR2 YFSETQ. This CDR3 contains 16 residues. The CDR3: CASSLDGLPNTGELFF. Here the CDR3 DNA reads TGCGCCAGCAGCTTGGATGGTCTGCCGAACACCGGGGAGCTGTTTTTT.

Comments on this clone: The sample contains more than one DNA sequence encoding this CDR3. The J gene is TRBJ1-2, the V gene TRBV19, with 11 bases lining up with TRBD1. V dropped 3 bases and J dropped 4; count of bases not matched to a gene: 1. The CDR3 is 14 residues long. CDR1 LNHDA and CDR2 SQIVND come from the germline V gene (reference sequence). DNA of the CDR3: TGTGCCAGTAGTATCGGACAGGGGGCCTATGGCTACACCTTC. Its translation is CASSIGQGAYGYTF.